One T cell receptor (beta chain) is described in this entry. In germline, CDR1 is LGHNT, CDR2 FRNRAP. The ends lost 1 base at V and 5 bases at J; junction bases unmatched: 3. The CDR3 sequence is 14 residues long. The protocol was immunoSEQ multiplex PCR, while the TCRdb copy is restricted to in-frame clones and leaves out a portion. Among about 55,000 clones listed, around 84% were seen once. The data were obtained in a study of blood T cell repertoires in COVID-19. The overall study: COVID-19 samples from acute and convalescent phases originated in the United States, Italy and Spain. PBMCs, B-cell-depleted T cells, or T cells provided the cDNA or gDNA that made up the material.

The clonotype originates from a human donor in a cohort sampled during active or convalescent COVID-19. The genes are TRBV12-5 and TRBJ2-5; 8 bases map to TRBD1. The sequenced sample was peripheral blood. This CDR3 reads CASGLAGGMETQYF. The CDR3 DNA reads TGTGCTAGTGGTTTGGCAGGGGGCATGGAGACCCAGTACTTC.